A selection of T cell receptor beta chains follows, all from one sample in a study of breast tumors, draining lymph nodes, adjacent tissues. TCRdb fed the multiplex PCR reads into MiXCR, producing one record per CDR3 protein. The sample holds approximately 100,000 distinct CDR3 sequences, around 21% seen once. The specimen was axillary lymph node tissue. The receptors were gathered from a female donor with breast cancer. Some clones in this sample may be carry-over from other donors' samples. The CDR3 runs from the conserved cysteine through the conserved F or W. The order of the fields is CDR3 length, J gene, clone size, D gene, V gene, CDR3 protein, CDR3 DNA. The D gene is left open where the match is weak. Only part of the rows carry a size: once, few, many, or a class if the clone is expanded.

14	TRBJ2-7	many	NA	TRBV5-8	CASIPRGSSYEQYF	TGTGCCAGCATCCCCCGGGGCAGCTCCTACGAGCAGTACTTC
13	TRBJ2-1	many	NA	TRBV19	CASSMGQWNEQFF	TGTGCCAGTAGTATGGGGCAGTGGAATGAGCAGTTCTTC
15	TRBJ2-7	many	TRBD1	TRBV12-5	CAKKTRDRAYHEQYF	TGTGCTAAAAAGACCCGGGACAGGGCTTACCACGAGCAGTACTTC
15	TRBJ2-7	many	NA	TRBV7-2	CASRLDGTATYEQYF	TGTGCCAGCAGGCTAGACGGGACTGCAACCTACGAGCAGTACTTC
14	TRBJ1-4	many	NA	TRBV2	CASSGQLRNEKLFF	TGTGCCAGCAGTGGTCAGCTCCGTAATGAAAAACTGTTTTTT
15	TRBJ1-5	many	NA	TRBV15	CATSGGGTIGQPQHF	TGTGCCACCTCGGGCGGGGGCACGATAGGTCAGCCCCAGCATTTT
11	TRBJ1-4	many	NA	TRBV6-6	CASSYGSVVFF	TGTGCCAGCAGTTACGGGTCTGTAGTGTTTTTT
11	TRBJ1-1	NA	NA	TRBV7-9	CASSTNTEAFF	TGTGCCAGCAGCACGAACACTGAAGCTTTCTTT
14	TRBJ2-3	many	NA	TRBV9	CASSVGGPTDTQYF	TGTGCCAGCAGCGTCGGGGGCCCCACAGATACGCAGTATTTT
12	TRBJ1-2	many	NA	TRBV14	CASSQGRAGGTF	TGTGCCAGCAGCCAAGGGAGGGCTGGGGGCACCTTC
13	TRBJ2-5	few	TRBD1	TRBV10-3	CAISDRGQETQYF	TGTGCCATCAGTGACAGGGGGCAAGAGACCCAGTACTTC
15	TRBJ1-5	many	NA	TRBV15	CATSRDAAGLQPQHF	TGTGCCACCAGCAGAGATGCGGCTGGGCTTCAGCCCCAGCATTTT
14	TRBJ2-5	NA	NA	TRBV5-1	CASRGGRYQETQYF	TGCGCCAGCAGGGGGGGACGCTACCAAGAGACCCAGTACTTC
13	TRBJ2-7	NA	NA	TRBV4-2	CAGSQDLTPEQYF	TGTGCCGGCAGCCAAGATCTGACTCCCGAGCAGTACTTC
13	TRBJ1-2	many	NA	TRBV27	CASSLDRGSGYTF	TGTGCCAGCAGTCTGGACAGAGGGTCTGGCTACACCTTC
15	TRBJ1-1	NA	NA	TRBV6-6	CASRGPGTRNTEAFF	TGTGCCAGCAGGGGGCCCGGGACACGGAACACTGAAGCTTTCTTT
16	TRBJ1-6	NA	TRBD1	TRBV5-6	CASSFAGTGLSSPLHF	TGTGCCAGCAGCTTCGCCGGGACAGGCCTGTCTTCACCCCTCCACTTT
14	TRBJ2-7	many	NA	TRBV28	CASSSTGLAYEQYF	TGTGCCAGCAGTTCAACAGGGTTGGCCTACGAGCAGTACTTC
14	TRBJ2-5	many	TRBD1	TRBV19	CASSTPGQGETQYF	TGTGCCAGTAGTACCCCAGGACAGGGAGAGACCCAGTACTTC
14	TRBJ2-3	few	NA	TRBV12-3/TRBV12-4	CASRPGSYTDTQYF	TGTGCCAGCAGACCGGGTTCCTACACAGATACGCAGTATTTT
15	TRBJ1-5	many	NA	TRBV20-1	CSARESSDSNQPQHF	TGCAGTGCTAGAGAATCATCCGATAGCAATCAGCCCCAGCATTTT
14	TRBJ1-5	many	TRBD1	TRBV5-8	CASSLDRGGQPQHF	TGTGCCAGCAGCTTGGACAGGGGTGGCCAGCCCCAGCATTTT
13	TRBJ2-7	many	NA	TRBV12-3/TRBV12-4	CASTGPGAYEQYF	TGTGCCAGCACAGGACCGGGGGCCTACGAGCAGTACTTC
14	TRBJ2-7	many	NA	TRBV24-1	CATQDSDSSYEQYF	TGTGCCACCCAGGACAGTGACAGCTCCTACGAGCAGTACTTC
15	TRBJ1-2	once	NA	TRBV10-3	CAISEQGATNYGYTF	TGTGCCATCAGTGAGCAAGGGGCGACTAACTATGGCTACACCTTC
14	TRBJ2-3	many	TRBD1	TRBV2	CASSGQGLTDTQYF	TGTGCCAGCAGCGGACAGGGGTTAACAGATACGCAGTATTTT
13	TRBJ1-2	many	NA	TRBV10-3	CAISERATRGYTF	TGTGCCATCAGTGAACGGGCGACAAGGGGCTACACCTTC
14	TRBJ1-5	many	NA	TRBV14	CASSPMGYIGPQHF	TGTGCCAGCAGCCCGATGGGGTATATAGGGCCCCAGCATTTT
15	TRBJ1-3	many	NA	TRBV2	CASRPLRGSGNTIYF	TGTGCCAGCAGACCCCTCAGGGGCTCTGGAAACACCATATATTTT
15	TRBJ2-7	few	TRBD2	TRBV30	CAWSASSGGLGEQYF	TGTGCCTGGAGTGCCTCTAGCGGGGGCCTGGGTGAGCAGTACTTC
13	TRBJ1-5	many	NA	TRBV2	CASSDQGGQPQHF	TGTGCCAGCAGTGACCAGGGAGGTCAGCCCCAGCATTTT
15	TRBJ2-2	NA	TRBD1	TRBV10-3	CAIRSRDRDAGELFF	TGTGCCATCAGGAGCCGGGACAGGGATGCCGGGGAGCTGTTTTTT
13	TRBJ2-6	many	NA	TRBV2	CASRSAGANVLTF	TGTGCCAGCAGATCGGCTGGGGCCAACGTCCTGACTTTC
13	TRBJ1-4	many	NA	TRBV6-5	CASSHRDTEKLFF	TGTGCCAGCAGTCACCGGGACACTGAAAAACTGTTTTTT
12	TRBJ2-5	NA	NA	TRBV24-1	CATGEGGETQYF	TGTGCCACCGGTGAAGGCGGAGAGACCCAGTACTTC
14	TRBJ2-1	many	NA	TRBV7-8	CASSLSRIPNEQFF	TGTGCCAGCAGCTTAAGCAGGATCCCCAATGAGCAGTTCTTC
14	TRBJ1-4	many	TRBD1	TRBV9	CASSVTGANEKLFF	TGTGCCAGCAGCGTCACAGGGGCTAATGAAAAACTGTTTTTT
13	TRBJ1-5	many	NA	TRBV19	CASSRGINQPQHF	TGTGCCAGTAGTCGGGGAATCAATCAGCCCCAGCATTTT
12	TRBJ2-7	many	TRBD2	TRBV20-1	CSALTSGREQYF	TGCAGTGCCCTAACTAGCGGTCGCGAGCAGTACTTC